The 4 T cell receptor beta chains below all came from one sample that was sequenced in a study of blood T cell repertoires in COVID-19. Sequencing was performed with immunoSEQ multiplex PCR; in TCRdb, only in-frame clones are kept and a portion is missing. The sample holds about 68,000 clones, approximately 84% seen once. Sequencing input: peripheral blood. These receptors came from a man aged 45-60 years with active COVID-19.

To note about this clone: One junction end does not reproduce the germline sequence, and a read error may be involved. J is TRBJ1-6 and V is TRBV12-5, with D hard to call. Germline CDR1 and CDR2: LGHNT and FRNRAP. The CDR3 totals 13 residues. CDR3: CASGLADHSPLHF. CDR3 coding DNA: TGTGCTAGTGGTTTGGCCGATCACTCACCCCTTCACTTT.

This clone appeared a single time. The chain is built from TRBV4-3 and TRBJ1-2; D gene ambiguous. The CDR3 contains 13 residues. Per the germline V gene, CDR1 is LGHNA and CDR2 is YSLEER. V was pared by 1 base and J by 4 bases, with 7 bases between. The CDR3 bases are TGCGCCAGCAGCCAAGGACCTAGCTATGGCTACACCTTC. Its protein is CASSQGPSYGYTF.

The chain couples TRBV30 to TRBJ2-2, with D possibly being TRBD2 (6 bases). The CDR3 consists of 15 residues. Germline values: CDR1 GTSNPN, CDR2 SVGIG (reference sequence). The V end was cut by 1 base, the J end by 4 bases, with 13 bases between. The CDR3 DNA reads as TGTGCCTGGAGTGGCTCGGGGGACGGCACCGGGGAGCTGTTTTTT. Its protein is CAWSGSGDGTGELFF.

CDR3 sequence: CASSRNRDGPEAFF. For the CDR3, the DNA is TGTGCCAGCAGTCGTAACAGGGATGGGCCTGAAGCTTTCTTT. This chain uses TRBV6-5 with TRBJ1-1, with D perhaps TRBD1 (6 bases). The germline V gene has CDR1 MNHEY and CDR2 SVGAGI. The CDR3 has 14 amino acids. Trimming removed 5 bases at V and 6 bases at J, with 16 bases between.